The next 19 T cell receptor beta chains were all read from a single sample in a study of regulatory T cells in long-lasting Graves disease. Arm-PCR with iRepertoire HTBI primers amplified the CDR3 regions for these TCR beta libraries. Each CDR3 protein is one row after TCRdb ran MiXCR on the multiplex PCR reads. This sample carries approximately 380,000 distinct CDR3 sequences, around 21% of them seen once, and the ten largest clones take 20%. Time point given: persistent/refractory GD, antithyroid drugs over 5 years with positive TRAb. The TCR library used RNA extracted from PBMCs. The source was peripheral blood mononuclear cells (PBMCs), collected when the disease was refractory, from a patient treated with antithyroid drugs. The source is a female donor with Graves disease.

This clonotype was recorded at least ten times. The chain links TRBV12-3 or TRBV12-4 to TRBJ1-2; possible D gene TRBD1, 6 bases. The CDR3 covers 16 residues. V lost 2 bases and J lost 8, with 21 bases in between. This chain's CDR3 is CASSLSLAGGKFGYTF. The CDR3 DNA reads TGTGCCAGCAGTTTAAGTCTTGCGGGGGGCAAGTTCGGCTACACCTTC.

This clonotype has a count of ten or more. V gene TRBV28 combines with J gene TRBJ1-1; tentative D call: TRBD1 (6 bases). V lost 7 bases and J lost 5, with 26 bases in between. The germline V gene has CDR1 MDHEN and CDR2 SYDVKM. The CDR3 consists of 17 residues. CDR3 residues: CASTAWGGGRNRTEAFF. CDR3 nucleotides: TGTGCCAGCACGGCGTGGGGGGGCGGGAGGAATCGGACTGAAGCTTTCTTT.

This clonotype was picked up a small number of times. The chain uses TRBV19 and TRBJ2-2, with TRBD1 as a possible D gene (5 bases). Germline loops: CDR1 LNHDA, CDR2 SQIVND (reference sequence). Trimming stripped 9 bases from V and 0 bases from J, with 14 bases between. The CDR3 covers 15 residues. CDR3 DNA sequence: TGTGCCAGCGCGGTGGGCAGGGCGAACACCGGGGAGCTGTTTTTT. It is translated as CASAVGRANTGELFF.

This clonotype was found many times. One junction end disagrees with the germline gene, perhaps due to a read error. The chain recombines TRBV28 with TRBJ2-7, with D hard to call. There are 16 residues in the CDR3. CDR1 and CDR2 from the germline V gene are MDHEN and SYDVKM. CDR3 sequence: CASSLWYSFASYEQYF. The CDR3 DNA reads TGTGCCAGCAGTCTATGGTATTCGTTCGCTTCCTACGAGCAGTACTTC.

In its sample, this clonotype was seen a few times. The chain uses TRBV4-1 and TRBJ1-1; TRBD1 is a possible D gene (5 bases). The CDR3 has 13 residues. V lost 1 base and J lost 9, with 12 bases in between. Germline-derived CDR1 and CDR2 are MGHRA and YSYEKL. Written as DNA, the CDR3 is TGCGCCAGCAGCCAAGTGGACAAAGCAAAAGCTTTCTTT. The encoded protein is CASSQVDKAKAFF.

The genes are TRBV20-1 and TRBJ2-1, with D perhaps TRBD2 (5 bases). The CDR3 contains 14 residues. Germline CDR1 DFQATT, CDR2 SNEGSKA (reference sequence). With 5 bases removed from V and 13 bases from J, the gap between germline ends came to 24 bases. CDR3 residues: CSAALDAEVGSQFF. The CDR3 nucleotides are TGCAGTGCTGCGCTAGACGCGGAGGTGGGCTCTCAGTTCTTC.

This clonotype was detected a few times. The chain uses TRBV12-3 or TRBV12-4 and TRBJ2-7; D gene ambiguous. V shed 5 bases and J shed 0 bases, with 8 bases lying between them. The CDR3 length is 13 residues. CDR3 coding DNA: TGTGCCAGCAGTAGAGCAGGCTCCTACGAGCAGTACTTC. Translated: CASSRAGSYEQYF.

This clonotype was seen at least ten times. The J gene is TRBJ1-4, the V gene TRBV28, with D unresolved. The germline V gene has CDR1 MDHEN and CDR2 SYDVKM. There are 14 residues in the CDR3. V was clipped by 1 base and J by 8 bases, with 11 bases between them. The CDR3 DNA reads TGTGCCAGCAGTTTATCCATGACTGGAGAAAAACTGTTTTTT. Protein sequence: CASSLSMTGEKLFF.

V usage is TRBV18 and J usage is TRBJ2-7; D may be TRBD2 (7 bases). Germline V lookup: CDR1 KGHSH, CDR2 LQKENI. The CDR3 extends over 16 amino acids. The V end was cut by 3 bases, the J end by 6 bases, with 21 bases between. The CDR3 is CASSPPGGSWGGEQYF. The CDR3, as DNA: TGTGCCAGCTCACCTCCCGGGGGCAGCTGGGGGGGCGAGCAGTACTTC.

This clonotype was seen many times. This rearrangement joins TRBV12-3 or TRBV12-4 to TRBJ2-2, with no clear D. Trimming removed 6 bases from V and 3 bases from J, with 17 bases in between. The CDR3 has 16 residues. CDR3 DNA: TGTGCCAGCAGACAGAGCTACGGACCGCACACCGGGGAGCTGTTTTTT. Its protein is CASRQSYGPHTGELFF.

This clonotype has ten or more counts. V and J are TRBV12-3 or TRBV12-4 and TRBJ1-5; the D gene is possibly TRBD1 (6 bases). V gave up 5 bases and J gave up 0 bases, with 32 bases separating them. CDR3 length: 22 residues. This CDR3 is CASSLRHLPWAGDADSNQPQHF. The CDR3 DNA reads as TGTGCCAGCAGTCTTCGTCACCTTCCCTGGGCAGGGGACGCCGATAGCAATCAGCCCCAGCATTTT.

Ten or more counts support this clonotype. The CDR3 protein is CASSLRNQPQHF. CDR3 DNA sequence: TGTGCCAGCAGTTTAAGAAATCAGCCCCAGCATTTT. The chain is built from TRBV12-3 or TRBV12-4 and TRBJ1-5; D not resolved. V was trimmed by 2 bases and J by 4 bases, leaving 3 bases between them. CDR3 length: 12 residues.

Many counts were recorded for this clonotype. Here the CDR3 reads CASSFAPVAATYEQYF. DNA of the CDR3: TGTGCCAGCAGTTTCGCTCCGGTAGCGGCTACCTACGAGCAGTACTTC. This chain connects TRBV12-3 or TRBV12-4 to TRBJ2-7, with D maybe TRBD2 (6 bases). The ends were cut back, 3 bases at V and 2 bases at J, with 17 bases in the middle. The CDR3 length is 16 residues.

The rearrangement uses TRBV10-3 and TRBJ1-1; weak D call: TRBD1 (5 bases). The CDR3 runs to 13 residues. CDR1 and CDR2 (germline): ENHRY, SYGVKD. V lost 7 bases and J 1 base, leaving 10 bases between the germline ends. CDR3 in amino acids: CAIKSQANTEAFF. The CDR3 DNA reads TGTGCCATCAAATCACAGGCGAACACTGAAGCTTTCTTT.

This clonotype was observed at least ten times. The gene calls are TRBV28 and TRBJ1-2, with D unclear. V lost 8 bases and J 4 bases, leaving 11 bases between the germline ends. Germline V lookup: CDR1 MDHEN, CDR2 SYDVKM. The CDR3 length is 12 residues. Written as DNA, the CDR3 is TGTGCCAGCGGAGTGGCCCCCTATGGCTACACCTTC. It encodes CASGVAPYGYTF.

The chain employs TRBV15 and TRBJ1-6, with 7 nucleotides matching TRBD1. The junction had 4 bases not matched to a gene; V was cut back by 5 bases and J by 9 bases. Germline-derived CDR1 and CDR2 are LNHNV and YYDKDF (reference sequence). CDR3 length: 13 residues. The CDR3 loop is CATSEGAGSPLHF. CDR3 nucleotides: TGTGCCACCAGCGAGGGGGCTGGTTCACCCCTCCACTTT.

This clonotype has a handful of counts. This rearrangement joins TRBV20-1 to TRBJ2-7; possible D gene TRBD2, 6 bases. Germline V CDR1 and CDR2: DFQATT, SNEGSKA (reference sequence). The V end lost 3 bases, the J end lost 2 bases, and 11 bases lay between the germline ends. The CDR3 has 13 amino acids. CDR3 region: CSARGSGPYEQYF. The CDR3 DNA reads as TGCAGTGCTAGGGGTAGCGGACCCTACGAGCAGTACTTC.

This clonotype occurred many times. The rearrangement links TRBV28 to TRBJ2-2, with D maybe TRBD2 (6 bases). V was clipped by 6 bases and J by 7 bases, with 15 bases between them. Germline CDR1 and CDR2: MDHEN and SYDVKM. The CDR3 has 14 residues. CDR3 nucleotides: TGTGCCAGCAGCTGGGGAGGAATTGGCGGGGAGCTGTTTTTT. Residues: CASSWGGIGGELFF.

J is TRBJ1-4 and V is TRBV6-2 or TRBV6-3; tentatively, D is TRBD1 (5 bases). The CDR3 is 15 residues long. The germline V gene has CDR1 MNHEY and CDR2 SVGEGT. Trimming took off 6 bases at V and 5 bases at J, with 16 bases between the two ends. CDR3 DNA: TGTGCCAGCAGCCCCGAGACAGCCGGGAATGAAAAACTGTTTTTT. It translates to CASSPETAGNEKLFF.